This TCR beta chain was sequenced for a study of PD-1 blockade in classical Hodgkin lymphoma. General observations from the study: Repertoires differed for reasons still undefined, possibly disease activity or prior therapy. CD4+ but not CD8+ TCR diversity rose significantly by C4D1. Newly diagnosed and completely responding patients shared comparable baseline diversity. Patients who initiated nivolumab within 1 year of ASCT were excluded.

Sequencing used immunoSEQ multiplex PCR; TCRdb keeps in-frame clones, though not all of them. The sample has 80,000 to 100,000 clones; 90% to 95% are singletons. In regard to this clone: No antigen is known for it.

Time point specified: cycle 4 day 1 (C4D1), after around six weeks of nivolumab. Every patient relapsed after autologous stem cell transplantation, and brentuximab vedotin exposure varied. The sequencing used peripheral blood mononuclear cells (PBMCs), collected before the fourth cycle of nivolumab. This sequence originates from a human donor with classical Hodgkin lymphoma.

CDR3 nucleotide sequence: TGTGCCAGCAGTGAACAAGGGCGCGGGTTAGGGGAGACCCAGTACTTC. Translation: CASSEQGRGLGETQYF. The genes are TRBV6-1 and TRBJ2-5, with a weak D call TRBD2 (5 bases). Germline V lookup: CDR1 MNHNS, CDR2 SASEGT. The V end was cut by 2 bases, the J end by 5 bases, with 18 bases between. The length of the CDR3 is 16 residues.